A selection of T cell receptor beta chains follows, all from one sample in a study of cytomegalovirus exposure and HLA in healthy donors. Sequencing used immunoSEQ multiplex PCR; TCRdb keeps in-frame clones, though not all of them. The top ten clones hold over 3.5% of a sample with about 120,000 clones, approximately 81% of them seen once. Sequencing was done on a sample of PBMCs. These receptors all stem from a man aged 25-45 years in good health and CMV-seropositive. Both conserved end residues are part of each CDR3. Each record gives: clone size, CDR3 length, D gene, V gene, J gene, CDR3 protein, CDR3 DNA. D genes are given only for firm matches. Where a row states a size, it is once, few, many or the class of an expanded clone; other rows omit it.

abundance: .
len: 14
d_gene: TRBD2
v_gene: TRBV11-3
j_gene: TRBJ2-7
CDR3aa: CASSPWGGSYEQYF
CDR3nt: TGTGCCAGCAGCCCCTGGGGGGGGTCCTACGAGCAGTACTTC

abundance: .
len: 14
d_gene: .
v_gene: TRBV11-1
j_gene: TRBJ2-5
CDR3aa: CASSRRTSGETQYF
CDR3nt: TGTGCCAGCAGTCGCAGAACCTCCGGGGAGACCCAGTACTTC

abundance: .
len: 14
d_gene: TRBD1
v_gene: TRBV6-5
j_gene: TRBJ1-5
CDR3aa: CASSTGTGLQPQHF
CDR3nt: TGTGCCAGCAGCACCGGGACAGGGCTACAGCCCCAGCATTTT

abundance: .
len: 15
d_gene: TRBD2
v_gene: TRBV7-8
j_gene: TRBJ2-7
CDR3aa: CASSLEAGEGYEQYF
CDR3nt: TGTGCCAGCAGCTTAGAGGCGGGAGAGGGGTACGAGCAGTACTTC

abundance: .
len: 12
d_gene: .
v_gene: TRBV7-6
j_gene: TRBJ1-2
CDR3aa: CASSFGTQGYTF
CDR3nt: TGTGCCAGCAGCTTTGGGACTCAGGGCTACACCTTC

abundance: once
len: 15
d_gene: TRBD2
v_gene: TRBV9
j_gene: TRBJ2-3
CDR3aa: CASSVGTSSADTQYF
CDR3nt: TGTGCCAGCAGCGTCGGGACTAGCTCGGCAGATACGCAGTATTTT

abundance: .
len: 16
d_gene: TRBD2
v_gene: TRBV4-2
j_gene: TRBJ2-7
CDR3aa: CASSWLAGDRLPEQYF
CDR3nt: TGTGCCAGCAGCTGGCTAGCGGGAGATCGATTACCCGAGCAGTACTTC

abundance: .
len: 15
d_gene: .
v_gene: TRBV6-6
j_gene: TRBJ1-1
CDR3aa: CASSYSTGSRAEAFF
CDR3nt: TGTGCCAGCAGTTACTCGACAGGTTCTCGGGCTGAAGCTTTCTTT

abundance: .
len: 15
d_gene: TRBD1
v_gene: TRBV5-1
j_gene: TRBJ1-5
CDR3aa: CASSVTGGGNQPQHF
CDR3nt: TGCGCCAGCAGCGTGACAGGGGGGGGAAATCAGCCCCAGCATTTT

abundance: .
len: 14
d_gene: TRBD1
v_gene: TRBV7-9
j_gene: TRBJ2-5
CDR3aa: CASSPWTGRETQYF
CDR3nt: TGTGCCAGCAGCCCCTGGACAGGTCGGGAGACCCAGTACTTC

abundance: .
len: 12
d_gene: .
v_gene: TRBV25-1
j_gene: TRBJ2-1
CDR3aa: CASSDPTPEQFF
CDR3nt: TGTGCCAGCAGTGACCCAACTCCTGAGCAGTTCTTC

abundance: once
len: 13
d_gene: .
v_gene: TRBV18
j_gene: TRBJ1-1
CDR3aa: CATQTTGYTEAFF
CDR3nt: TGTGCCACCCAAACCACAGGGTACACTGAAGCTTTCTTT

abundance: few
len: 14
d_gene: TRBD2
v_gene: TRBV6-4
j_gene: TRBJ2-3
CDR3aa: CASSLAGASDTQYF
CDR3nt: TGTGCCAGCAGCTTAGCGGGAGCCTCAGATACGCAGTATTTT

abundance: few
len: 14
d_gene: TRBD1
v_gene: TRBV28
j_gene: TRBJ1-6
CDR3aa: CASSFTGANSPLHF
CDR3nt: TGTGCCAGCAGTTTCACAGGGGCTAATTCACCCCTCCACTTT

abundance: once
len: 15
d_gene: .
v_gene: TRBV7-9
j_gene: TRBJ2-2
CDR3aa: CSSSLRTSNTGELFF
CDR3nt: TGTTCCAGCAGCTTAAGGACTTCGAACACCGGGGAGCTGTTTTTT

abundance: .
len: 12
d_gene: .
v_gene: TRBV5-1
j_gene: TRBJ2-7
CDR3aa: CASSLWENEQYF
CDR3nt: TGCGCCAGCAGCTTGTGGGAGAACGAGCAGTACTTC

abundance: .
len: 14
d_gene: TRBD1
v_gene: TRBV19
j_gene: TRBJ1-2
CDR3aa: CASSRTGANYGYTF
CDR3nt: TGTGCCAGTAGTAGGACAGGGGCTAACTATGGCTACACCTTC

abundance: few
len: 13
d_gene: TRBD1
v_gene: TRBV7-9
j_gene: TRBJ2-7
CDR3aa: CASSLQGAGEQYF
CDR3nt: TGTGCCAGCAGCTTACAGGGGGCGGGTGAGCAGTACTTC

abundance: .
len: 15
d_gene: .
v_gene: TRBV5-4
j_gene: TRBJ2-1
CDR3aa: CASSSSGTGVPEQFF
CDR3nt: .